The present T cell receptor beta chain was sequenced within a study of PD-1 blockade in classical Hodgkin lymphoma. The CDR3 has 14 amino acids. CDR1 and CDR2 (germline): MNHEY, SMNVEV (reference sequence). The repertoire was sequenced with immunoSEQ multiplex PCR; TCRdb's copy has only in-frame clones and lacks some. The top ten hold 25% to 30% of the sample, which has fewer than 25,000 clones, 72% seen once. Indicated time point: cycle 4 day 1 (C4D1), after more than five weeks of nivolumab. Patients all relapsed after autologous stem cell transplantation, and there was variation in brentuximab vedotin exposure. This clone occurred once. One end of the junction varies from germline; a read error may be responsible.

The sequence was obtained from a human donor with classical Hodgkin lymphoma. V and J are TRBV27 and TRBJ1-1, with 7 bases matching TRBD1. The specimen was peripheral blood mononuclear cells (PBMCs), collected before the fourth cycle of nivolumab. CDR3 protein: CASRTATGNPEAFF. Here the CDR3 DNA reads TGTGCCAGCAGGACCGCGACAGGGAACCCTGAAGCTTTCTTT.